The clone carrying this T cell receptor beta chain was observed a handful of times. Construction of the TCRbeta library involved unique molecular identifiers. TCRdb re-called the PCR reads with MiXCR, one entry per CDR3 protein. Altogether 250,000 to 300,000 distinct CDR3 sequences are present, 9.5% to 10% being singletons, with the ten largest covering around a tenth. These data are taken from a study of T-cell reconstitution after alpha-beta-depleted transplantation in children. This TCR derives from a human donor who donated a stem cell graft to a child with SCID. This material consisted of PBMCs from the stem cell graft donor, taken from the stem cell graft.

CDR3 nucleotides: TGTGCCAGCAGCGTAGGAAAACTAGCGGCCCTTAGCACAGATACGCAGTATTTT. Its translation is CASSVGKLAALSTDTQYF. This chain connects TRBV9 to TRBJ2-3; 8 bases are a match to TRBD2. Germline CDR1 SGDLS, CDR2 YYNGEE. The CDR3 is 18 amino acids. With V trimmed by 0 bases and J by 0 bases, 9 bases remained unmatched.